This T cell receptor (beta chain) was observed in a study of cytomegalovirus exposure and HLA in healthy donors. Study-wide background: One earlier analysis, a look at 200 million or so T cells, found about 110 million unique TCR beta sequences. The study's findings and limits: Later analysis associated a missense DCLRE1C variant with TCR beta V- and J-gene trimming.

The V gene's germline CDR1 is MNHEY and CDR2 SVGAGI. The CDR3 has 15 amino acids. Losses at the gene ends were 4 bases for V and 6 bases for J; bases not matched to a gene: 10. Worth noting for this clone: Its specificity is unknown.

Researchers ran the PCR with 60 Vbeta and 13 Jbeta primers. Only in-frame clones appear in the TCRdb table, and some are missing; sequencing was by immunoSEQ multiplex PCR. This sample has roughly 120,000 clones; approximately 80% occur once, and the top ten carry around 3%. Healthy donors of bone marrow made up the group. Sequencing was carried out using PBMCs. This sequence originates from a male donor in good health and CMV-seronegative. The V call is TRBV6-5, the J call TRBJ2-3, with 7 bases aligning to TRBD2. The CDR3 DNA sequence: TGTGCCAGCAGTTCCGTAGCGGCGGGGGAGGATACGCAGTATTTT. It specifies CASSSVAAGEDTQYF.